This T cell receptor beta chain derives from a study of blood T cell repertoires in COVID-19. The CDR3 totals 14 residues. Per germline, CDR1 SNHLY and CDR2 FYNNEI. Trimming took off 10 bases at V and 2 bases at J, with 17 bases between the two ends. In the original analysis: Estimation of nucleated cell counts was performed using reference gene primer amplification. The method was immunoSEQ multiplex PCR; TCRdb's version includes in-frame clones alone and lacks a portion of them. V and J calls and clone size are those listed in that table; D and trimming were worked out from the DNA. The sample contains 200,000 to 300,000 clones, roughly 82% of which appear only once.

This chain joins TRBV2 and TRBJ1-2; D is uncertain. This TCR derives from a man in his forties who had recovered from COVID-19. The sequencing input was peripheral blood. In nucleotides, the CDR3 is TGTGCCACCGAGACAAGGGAGGCCAACTATGGCTACACCTTC. This sequence encodes CATETREANYGYTF.